These 18 T cell receptor beta chains share one sample of origin, sequenced in a study of siplizumab effects on memory and regulatory T cells. Libraries were prepared by immunoSEQ multiplex PCR; TCRdb keeps only in-frame clonotypes and omits some of them. The data contain approximately 90,000 clones, roughly 94% of them singletons. What was sequenced was non-Treg CD4+ T cells sorted from blood. The receptors derive from a human donor in good health.

The rearrangement links TRBV7-2 to TRBJ2-1; no reliable D call. The germline V gene has CDR1 SGHTA and CDR2 FQGNSA. Trimming left V 4 bases short and J 6 bases short, with 7 bases between. The CDR3 runs to 12 residues. CDR3 residues: CASSYITNEQFF. The DNA for the CDR3 is TGTGCCAGCAGCTATATTACCAATGAGCAGTTCTTC. Supplemented by reference TRBV7-2 and TRBJ2-1, the full variable domain reads GAGVSQSPSNKVTEKGKDVELRCDPISGHTALYWYRQSLGQGLEFLIYFQGNSAPDKSGLPSDRFSAERTGGSVSTLTIQRTQQEDSAVYLCASSYITNEQFFGPGTRLTVL.

The chain is built from TRBV5-1 and TRBJ1-1; D unresolved. The ends were cut back, 0 bases at V and 1 base at J, with 4 bases in the middle. CDR1 is SGHRS and CDR2 is YFSETQ in the germline V gene. The CDR3 is 13 residues long. CDR3 nucleotide sequence: TGCGCCAGCAGCTTGGCGTCGAACACTGAAGCTTTCTTT. It yields the protein CASSLASNTEAFF.

V is TRBV11-2 and J is TRBJ1-4; 10 positions match TRBD1. The CDR3 runs to 14 residues. J lost 4 bases, V lost 5 bases, and 1 base had no gene match. Germline CDR1 SGHAT, CDR2 FQNNGV. The CDR3 DNA reads as TGTGCCAGCAGCCGGACAGGGGGTAATGAAAAACTGTTTTTT. Protein product: CASSRTGGNEKLFF.

The chain recombines TRBV15 with TRBJ1-3; perhaps TRBD1 as D (6 bases). Germline V CDR1 and CDR2: LNHNV, YYDKDF (reference sequence). Trimming removed 0 bases at V and 9 bases at J, with 12 bases between. The CDR3 is 14 residues long. In DNA, the CDR3 is TGTGCCACCAGCAGAGAAACAGGGCGAGGCACCATATATTTT. It is translated as CATSRETGRGTIYF.

The chain has TRBV15 and TRBJ2-3; 12 bases match TRBD2. V dropped 3 bases and J dropped 2; count of bases not matched to a gene: 9. The CDR3 is 18 amino acids. Germline-derived CDR1 and CDR2 are LNHNV and YYDKDF (reference sequence). For the CDR3, the DNA is TGTGCCACCAGCAGGAGGGCGACTAGCGGGGGAACCACAGATACGCAGTATTTT. It specifies CATSRRATSGGTTDTQYF. The full variable domain, with the rest looked up from reference TRBV15 and TRBJ2-3, is DAMVIQNPRYQVTQFGKPVTLSCSQTLNHNVMYWYQQKSSQAPKLLFHYYDKDFNNEADTPDNFQSRRPNTSFCFLDIRSPGLGDTAMYLCATSRRATSGGTTDTQYFGPGTRLTVL.

The V gene is TRBV6-5, the J gene TRBJ2-5; D gene uncertain. Germline V gene data show CDR1 as MNHEY and CDR2 as SVGAGI. V gave up 5 bases and J gave up 8 bases, with 18 bases separating them. The CDR3 spans 14 residues. This chain's CDR3 is CASSALKVRGTQYF. The CDR3 DNA is TGTGCCAGCAGTGCCCTCAAGGTTAGAGGAACCCAGTACTTC.

The V and J genes are TRBV18 and TRBJ2-7; 7 nucleotides align to TRBD2. This CDR3 spans 15 amino acids. CDR1 KGHSH and CDR2 LQKENI come from the germline V gene. V gave up 0 bases and J gave up 5 bases; unmatched junction bases: 7. The CDR3 DNA reads TGTGCCAGCTCACCACCGGTGGGAGGGCCCCACGAGCAGTACTTC. Translation: CASSPPVGGPHEQYF.

The V gene is TRBV15, the J gene TRBJ1-3, with 7 bases matching TRBD1. V trimming: 1 base; J trimming: 2 bases; junction bases outside the gene matches: 2. The CDR3 is 15 amino acids. Germline CDR1 is LNHNV and CDR2 is YYDKDF (reference sequence). CDR3 loop: CATSRGQGAGNTIYF. DNA of the CDR3: TGTGCCACCAGCAGAGGCCAGGGGGCTGGAAACACCATATATTTT.

The genes are TRBV5-1 and TRBJ2-2, with a possible D match to TRBD1 (6 bases). The ends were cut back, 3 bases at V and 0 bases at J, with 9 bases in the middle. CDR1 and CDR2 (germline): SGHRS, YFSETQ. The CDR3 sequence is 15 residues long. The CDR3 loop is CASSSGQPNTGELFF. In nucleotides, the CDR3 is TGCGCCAGCAGCTCGGGACAACCGAACACCGGGGAGCTGTTTTTT.

This chain joins TRBV5-4 and TRBJ2-1, with D uncertain. Germline assignment: CDR1 SGHNT and CDR2 YYREEE (reference sequence). The CDR3 consists of 12 residues. Trimming cost V 4 bases and J 6 bases, with 8 bases left between them. CDR3 sequence reads: CASSAGTNEQFF. DNA for the CDR3: TGTGCCAGCAGCGCAGGTACCAATGAGCAGTTCTTC.

This clone was seen just once. The V call is TRBV2, the J call TRBJ2-1, with D maybe TRBD1 (5 bases). Germline CDR1 is SNHLY and CDR2 is FYNNEI. Trimming took off 6 bases at V and 4 bases at J, with 19 bases between the two ends. The CDR3 totals 16 residues. DNA for the CDR3: TGTGCCAGCAGCCCTATGAGACAGCAACTGTACAATGAGCAGTTCTTC. Protein: CASSPMRQQLYNEQFF.

V is TRBV5-4 and J is TRBJ2-7, with D tentatively TRBD2 (6 bases). Germline assignment: CDR1 SGHNT and CDR2 YYREEE (reference sequence). The V end lost 4 bases, the J end lost 1 base, and 18 bases lay between the germline ends. CDR3 length equals 16 residues. The CDR3 bases are TGTGCCAGCAGCCCACAACTAGCCGCCCCGTCCTACGAGCAGTACTTC. Residues: CASSPQLAAPSYEQYF.

J is TRBJ2-7 and V is TRBV18; TRBD2 agrees at 10 bases. Germline V gene lookup returns CDR1 KGHSH and CDR2 LQKENI. With V trimmed by 3 bases and J by 1 base, 6 bases remained unmatched. CDR3 length: 16 amino acids. DNA of the CDR3: TGTGCCAGCTCACCCAACTTAGCGGGAGGATCCTACGAGCAGTACTTC. Translated: CASSPNLAGGSYEQYF.

The chain recombines TRBV5-1 with TRBJ1-5, with D unresolved. This CDR3 region has 13 residues. CDR1 SGHRS and CDR2 YFSETQ come from the germline V gene. V lost 0 bases to trimming and J lost 5 bases, with 6 bases between them. CDR3 DNA: TGCGCCAGCAGCTTGGTTGGGGATCAGCCCCAGCATTTT. Amino acid sequence: CASSLVGDQPQHF.

The CDR3 spells CASSLMTSGGAIARELFF. The DNA of the CDR3 is TGTGCCAGCAGCTTGATGACTAGCGGGGGGGCCATCGCCCGGGAGCTGTTTTTT. The chain carries TRBV5-4 and TRBJ2-2, with TRBD2 matching over 14 bases. CDR3 length: 18 residues. The V gene end was trimmed by 1 base and the J gene end by 9 bases; junction bases not matched to a gene: 11. Germline V gene lookup returns CDR1 SGHNT and CDR2 YYREEE (reference sequence).

The rearrangement uses TRBV5-1 and TRBJ2-2; no definite D call. Germline V lookup: CDR1 SGHRS, CDR2 YFSETQ. This CDR3 region has 15 residues. Trimming left V 4 bases short and J 6 bases short, with 16 bases between. The CDR3 sequence: CASSTGTTNPGELFF. CDR3 DNA sequence: TGCGCCAGCAGCACCGGAACTACCAATCCCGGGGAGCTGTTTTTT.

The rearrangement uses TRBV9 and TRBJ1-4, with D perhaps matching TRBD1 (5 bases). V was clipped by 0 bases and J by 7 bases, with 13 bases between them. Germline V gene sequence: CDR1 SGDLS, CDR2 YYNGEE. This CDR3 has 15 amino acids. The CDR3 bases are TGTGCCAGCAGCGTAGCGGAGGGGAGCGCTGAAAAACTGTTTTTT. The encoded protein is CASSVAEGSAEKLFF. The complete variable domain, with remaining parts taken from reference TRBV9 and TRBJ1-4, reads DSGVTQTPKHLITATGQRVTLRCSPRSGDLSVYWYQQSLDQGLQFLIQYYNGEERAKGNILERFSAQQFPDLHSELNLSSLELGDSALYFCASSVAEGSAEKLFFGSGTQLSVL.

The CDR3 coding sequence is TGCAGTGCAGGGAAGAATGGCTACACCTTC. This gives the protein CSAGKNGYTF. The chain carries TRBV20-1 and TRBJ1-2; D is unresolved. Trimming took 6 bases from V and 6 from J, leaving 8 bases between them. The CDR3 has 10 amino acids. Germline loops: CDR1 DFQATT, CDR2 SNEGSKA (reference sequence).